The 6 T cell receptor beta chains presented below share a single source sample, sequenced in a study of radiotherapy plus CTLA-4 blockade in lung cancer. Libraries were prepared by immunoSEQ multiplex PCR; TCRdb keeps only in-frame clonotypes and omits some of them. The repertoire consists of fewer than 100,000 clones, with about 79% occurring once and the leading ten covering roughly 23%. The source was peripheral blood, collected from a patient treated with radiotherapy plus ipilimumab. These receptors all stem from a human donor with non-small cell lung cancer whose response to radiotherapy plus ipilimumab could not be evaluated. Some clones in this sample may be carry-over from other donors' samples.

This rearrangement joins TRBV10-3 to TRBJ2-7, with 7 bases lining up with TRBD1. V was clipped by 0 bases and J by 8 bases; unmatched bases: 4. The germline V gene encodes CDR1 ENHRY and CDR2 SYGVKD. The CDR3 is 13 residues long. CDR3 bases: TGTGCCATCAGTGAGTCGGGACAGTCTAAGCAGTACTTC. Amino acids: CAISESGQSKQYF.

V is TRBV30 and J is TRBJ2-1, with TRBD1 identical over 7 bases. The length of the CDR3 is 12 residues. CDR1 is GTSNPN, CDR2 SVGIG, per germline (reference sequence). After removal of 1 base from V and 6 bases from J, the junction contained 0 bases not matched to a gene. CDR3 residues: CAWSGTGNEQFF. Here the CDR3 DNA reads TGTGCCTGGAGTGGGACAGGCAATGAGCAGTTCTTC.

This clone has a handful of counts. The chain links TRBV28 to TRBJ2-3; 11 bases match TRBD2. Germline CDR1 is MDHEN and CDR2 is SYDVKM. The V segment lost 6 bases and the J segment 3 bases; nucleotides outside the gene matches: 11. This CDR3 region has 17 residues. CDR3 sequence (DNA): TGTGCCAGCAGCTACCCCTTAGCGGGGGGGGGAACAGATACGCAGTATTTT. It translates to CASSYPLAGGGTDTQYF.

V usage is TRBV19 and J usage is TRBJ1-1; 8 bases align to TRBD1. Germline V gene sequence: CDR1 LNHDA, CDR2 SQIVND (reference sequence). The CDR3 is 14 amino acids. The J segment lost 5 bases and the V segment lost 5 bases, leaving 7 bases of the junction unmatched. The CDR3 coding sequence is TGTGCCAGTAGTGCTATGACAGGGGAAACTGAAGCTTTCTTT. Protein product: CASSAMTGETEAFF. Full variable domain (missing parts from reference TRBV19 and TRBJ1-1): DGGITQSPKYLFRKEGQNVTLSCEQNLNHDAMYWYRQDPGQGLRLIYYSQIVNDFQKGDIAEGYSVSREKKESFPLTVTSAQKNPTAFYLCASSAMTGETEAFFGQGTRLTVV.

The CDR3 DNA reads as TGCGCCAGCAGCTCCGGGACAGGGAGGGAAAAACTGTTTTTT. It encodes CASSSGTGREKLFF. The J gene is TRBJ1-4, the V gene TRBV5-1, with 9 bases aligning to TRBD1. The CDR3 is 14 amino acids. J was trimmed by 8 bases and V by 3 bases; bases with no gene match: 5. Germline CDR1 is SGHRS and CDR2 is YFSETQ.

This clone was detected only a few times. J is TRBJ1-3 and V is TRBV5-5; possible D gene TRBD1, 5 bases. The CDR3 runs 15 residues. From germline, CDR1 is SGHKS and CDR2 YYEKEE (reference sequence). V gave up 1 base and J gave up 3 bases, with 11 bases separating them. CDR3 in amino acids: CASSLMGGFGNTIYF. Here the CDR3 DNA reads TGTGCCAGCAGCTTGATGGGGGGGTTTGGAAACACCATATATTTT.